The 7 T cell receptor beta chains below come from one sample, sequenced in a study of CD4 and CD8 cells across lung adenocarcinoma regions. TCRdb called the PCR reads again in MiXCR, with one record for every CDR3 protein. The table includes around 11,000 distinct CDR3 sequences, about 55% detected once. Sequencing used CD4+ T cells from the center of a lung tumor. Source of these receptors: a male donor with lung adenocarcinoma. The CD4 and CD8 labels of this study may be unreliable.

This clonotype occurred once. With a much larger clone just one base away, this may be a read error. The chain combines TRBV25-1 with TRBJ1-2, with D possibly matching TRBD1 (6 bases). This CDR3 region has 12 residues. The germline V gene encodes CDR1 MGHDK and CDR2 SYGVNS. V lost 11 bases to trimming and J lost 6 bases, with 16 bases between them. CDR3 sequence: CAGGGQSDGYTF. In DNA form, the CDR3 reads TGTGCCGGCGGTGGACAGTCAGATGGCTACACCTTC.

The chain employs TRBV27 and TRBJ2-1; 9 positions match TRBD2. Judging by the DNA end, TRBJ2-7 fits better; the J call may be wrong. CDR1 and CDR2 (germline): MNHEY, SMNVEV (reference sequence). The CDR3 covers 16 residues. CDR3 sequence: CASSLFYSGGTYEQYF. As DNA, the CDR3 is TGTGCCAGCAGTCTTTTCTATAGCGGGGGTACCTACGAGCAGTACTTC.

This clonotype was recorded many times. The V and J genes are TRBV6-5 and TRBJ2-7; no clear D. Germline V gene data show CDR1 as MNHEY and CDR2 as SVGAGI. Trimming stripped 3 bases from V and 2 bases from J, with 8 bases between. The CDR3 sequence is 13 residues long. The CDR3 loop reads CASSYGQTYEQYF. CDR3 DNA: TGTGCCAGCAGTTATGGGCAAACCTACGAGCAGTACTTC.

With respect to this clonotype: Its ends do not fully match the called genes, so a read error is possible. The chain employs TRBV6-4 and TRBJ2-3; D is unresolved. Looked up from germline, CDR1 is MRHNA and CDR2 is SNTAGT. CDR3 size: 13 residues. The chain's CDR3 is CASRVGSEDKQYF. The CDR3 coding sequence is TGTGCCAGCAGGGTGGGGTCAGAGGATAAGCAGTATTTT.

This clonotype came up many times. The chain uses TRBV12-3 or TRBV12-4 and TRBJ2-1; 10 nucleotides align to TRBD2. This CDR3 is 16 amino acids long. J lost 3 bases, V lost 5 bases, and 7 bases had no gene match. CDR3 protein: CASSPERGGHYNEQFF. The CDR3 nucleotides are TGTGCCAGCAGTCCAGAGCGGGGGGGCCACTACAATGAGCAGTTCTTC.

This clonotype has a handful of counts. Written as DNA, the CDR3 is TGTGCCAGCAGATTTTTGACGGCCTCCTACAATGAGCAGTTCTTC. Protein product: CASRFLTASYNEQFF. The chain combines TRBV6-1 with TRBJ2-1; unclear D gene. The CDR3 loop spans 15 amino acids. The germline CDR1 and CDR2 sequences are MNHNS and SASEGT. Trimming cost V 6 bases and J 0 bases, with 12 bases left between them.

The V call is TRBV27, the J call TRBJ2-5, with TRBD1 matching over 8 bases. The J call is uncertain, as TRBJ2-7 better fits the DNA end. The CDR3 has 13 amino acids. Germline V gives CDR1 MNHEY, CDR2 SMNVEV (reference sequence). The CDR3 region is CASSPGTGLEQYF. Here the CDR3 DNA reads TGTGCCAGCAGTCCCGGGACAGGTCTCGAGCAGTACTTC.